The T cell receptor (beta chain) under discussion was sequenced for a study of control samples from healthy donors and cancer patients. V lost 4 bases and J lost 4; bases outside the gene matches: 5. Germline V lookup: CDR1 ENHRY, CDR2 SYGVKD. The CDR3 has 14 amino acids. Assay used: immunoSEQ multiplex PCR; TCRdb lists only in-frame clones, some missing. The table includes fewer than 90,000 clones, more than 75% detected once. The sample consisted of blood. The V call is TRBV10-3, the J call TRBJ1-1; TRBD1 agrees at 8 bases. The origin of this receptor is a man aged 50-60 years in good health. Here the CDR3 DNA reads TGTGCCATCAGTGGGGGAACAGGGGGCACTGAAGCTTTCTTT. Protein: CAISGGTGGTEAFF.